A selection of T cell receptor beta chains follows, all from one sample in a study of blood T cell repertoires in COVID-19. The protocol was immunoSEQ multiplex PCR, while the TCRdb copy is restricted to in-frame clones and leaves out a portion. The data contain around 260,000 clones, 70% to 90% of them seen just once; the ten biggest clones take up 3.5% to 4.5%. The sample taken for sequencing was PBMCs or T cells enriched from blood (not recorded which). These receptors all come from a woman between 25 and 40 years old who had recovered from COVID-19. CDR3s include the opening cysteine and the closing phenylalanine or tryptophan. Fields, in order: V gene, clone size, D gene, J gene, CDR3 DNA, CDR3 protein. The D gene is left open where the match is weak. A row's size may be missing; if present it is once, few, many or a size class.

V: TRBV25-1
size: few
D: TRBD2
J: TRBJ2-3
DNA: TGTGCCAGCAGTGAATCGGTAGCGGGAAAAGCAGATACGCAGTATTTT
CDR3: CASSESVAGKADTQYF

V: TRBV7-9
size: .
D: .
J: TRBJ1-1
DNA: TGTGCCAGCAGCTTACCGGGGTTGAACACTGAAGCTTTCTTT
CDR3: CASSLPGLNTEAFF

V: TRBV28
size: .
D: .
J: TRBJ2-7
DNA: TGTGCCAGCAGTTTTGTAGACAAGTCCTACGAGCAGTACTTC
CDR3: CASSFVDKSYEQYF

V: TRBV19
size: once
D: .
J: TRBJ1-1
DNA: TGTGCCATCAGAAAGTCGACAGACACCCTCACTGAAGCTTTCTTT
CDR3: CAIRKSTDTLTEAFF

V: TRBV27
size: .
D: .
J: TRBJ2-3
DNA: TGTGCCAGCAGTAAACGGGTTTTCCCCAACACAGATACGCAGTATTTT
CDR3: CASSKRVFPNTDTQYF

V: TRBV18
size: once
D: TRBD2
J: TRBJ2-7
DNA: TGTGCCAGCTCATCGTCTCCGGGACTAGCGGGAGTAGAGCAGTACTTC
CDR3: CASSSSPGLAGVEQYF

V: TRBV19
size: .
D: .
J: TRBJ2-1
DNA: TGTGCCAGTACCCCAGGGGCGAGCTCCTACAATGAGCAGTTCTTC
CDR3: CASTPGASSYNEQFF

V: TRBV24-1
size: .
D: .
J: TRBJ1-2
DNA: TGTGCCACCAGTGACGGCAACAGGGATGGCTACACCTTC
CDR3: CATSDGNRDGYTF

V: TRBV25-1
size: .
D: TRBD1
J: TRBJ2-1
DNA: TGTGCCAGCAGTGAACTAACCGGGACAGGGGGAAATGAGCAGTTCTTC
CDR3: CASSELTGTGGNEQFF

V: TRBV6-5
size: .
D: TRBD1
J: TRBJ1-2
DNA: TGTGCCAGCAGTTTCCCTGACAGGGTTAATGGCTACACCTTC
CDR3: CASSFPDRVNGYTF

V: TRBV29-1
size: .
D: .
J: TRBJ1-1
DNA: TGCAGCGAGAGCCAGGGGAGGAACACTGAAGCTTTCTTT
CDR3: CSESQGRNTEAFF

V: TRBV6-5
size: once
D: TRBD1
J: TRBJ2-7
DNA: TGTGCCAGCAGCACAGGGGCAGGGGCCCCCTACGAGCAGTACTTC
CDR3: CASSTGAGAPYEQYF

V: TRBV19
size: few
D: .
J: TRBJ2-1
DNA: TGTGCCAGTAGTAAGGACTTGTTTAGGATCAATGAGCAGTTCTTC
CDR3: CASSKDLFRINEQFF

V: TRBV10-3
size: .
D: .
J: TRBJ1-6
DNA: TGTGCCATCAGTGAAGGGGATAATTCACCCCTCCACTTT
CDR3: CAISEGDNSPLHF

V: TRBV9
size: .
D: TRBD1
J: TRBJ2-1
DNA: TGTGCCAGCAGCGGAGGGGACAGGCCCTACAATGAGCAGTTCTTC
CDR3: CASSGGDRPYNEQFF

V: TRBV13
size: .
D: .
J: TRBJ2-3
DNA: TGTGCCAGCAGCTCCCAAGGAATAGGACTGGCCCCTAGCACAGATACGCAGTATTTT
CDR3: CASSSQGIGLAPSTDTQYF

V: TRBV7-8
size: .
D: TRBD1
J: TRBJ2-5
DNA: TGTGCCAGCAGCTTGACAGGGACAGGGGGCTCGAGGGAGACCCAGTACTTC
CDR3: CASSLTGTGGSRETQYF

V: TRBV15
size: .
D: .
J: TRBJ2-1
DNA: TGTGCCACCAGCTTCGACGGTCGGGAATACAATGAGCAGTTCTTC
CDR3: CATSFDGREYNEQFF

V: TRBV18
size: .
D: TRBD1
J: TRBJ1-5
DNA: TGTGCCAGCTCACCAAACAGGGGTTCGGGGTATAGCAATCAGCCCCAGCATTTT
CDR3: CASSPNRGSGYSNQPQHF

V: TRBV10-1
size: .
D: TRBD2
J: TRBJ2-3
DNA: TGCGCCAGACTAGCGGGAGGTAGGGGGGGGGCAGATACGCAGTATTTT
CDR3: CARLAGGRGGADTQYF

V: TRBV5-6
size: .
D: .
J: TRBJ2-2
DNA: TGTGCCAGCAGCATTGAAGAGGGCTTGGCCGGGGAGCTGTTTTTT
CDR3: CASSIEEGLAGELFF

V: TRBV19
size: .
D: TRBD1
J: TRBJ1-5
DNA: TGTGCCAGTAGTATCATGGTTGGACAGGCTTTTGATCAGCCCCAGCATTTT
CDR3: CASSIMVGQAFDQPQHF

V: TRBV19
size: .
D: TRBD1
J: TRBJ1-1
DNA: TGTGCCAGTAACACAGGGGGGCCTACTGAAGCTTTCTTT
CDR3: CASNTGGPTEAFF